This T cell receptor (beta chain) was obtained from a study of blood T cells in healthy people across ages. It was with a sample-barcoded 5' primer and a J-beta primer mix that a second PCR of about 7 to 12 cycles was run. MiXCR, applied by TCRdb to the 5' RACE reads, yields one record per CDR3 protein. The data contain roughly 2 million distinct CDR3 sequences, roughly 49% of them seen just once; the ten biggest clones take up over 2%. CDR3 length: 15 residues. V shed 5 bases, J shed 2 bases, and the junction held 7 bases outside the gene matches. Germline CDR1 SGHTA, CDR2 FQGTGA. This sequence joins TRBV7-3 and TRBJ1-2; 8 nucleotides align to TRBD1. The specimen sequenced was blood. The receptor was isolated from a woman in her thirties or forties in good health. The CDR3 coding sequence is TGTGCCAGCAGCCTTACCCGGACAGGGAACTATGGCTACACCTTC. Its translation: CASSLTRTGNYGYTF.